The clone carrying this TCR beta chain was seen just once. Its target is unknown. The table came from immunoSEQ multiplex PCR; TCRdb's copy has only in-frame clones and leaves some out. There are 5,000 or so clones in the sample; about 32% occur only once, and roughly a sixth lies in the top ten. These data belong to a study of T cell clonotyping in hematopoietic cell transplantation. Study-wide background: Recipients' pretransplant samples followed cytoreduction. General study results and limits: After transplant, recipient diversity fell while pathologically expanded clonotypes grew through day 180. At the given depth, recipient repertoires were over 95% de novo clonotypes.

The V gene lost 5 bases and the J gene lost 1 base, with 9 bases spanning the gap. CDR1 GTSNPN and CDR2 SVGIG come from the germline V gene (reference sequence). CDR3 size: 12 residues. The time point here: recipient sample about 28 days before transplant, after cytoreduction. The sample here was peripheral blood mononuclear cells, taken before stem cell transplant. V usage is TRBV30 and J usage is TRBJ2-7; the D is unclear. This receptor was taken from a man aged 50-59 years with myelofibrosis. Some clones in this sample may be carry-over from other donors' samples. Here the CDR3 reads CAWSEESYEQYF. The CDR3 DNA sequence: TGTGCCTGGTCCGAGGAATCCTACGAGCAGTACTTC.